This section outlines one T cell receptor (beta chain) sequence together with its context. The source of the sample is a study of blood T cell repertoires in COVID-19. Some clones are missing from TCRdb's copy, which holds only in-frame ones; the method was immunoSEQ multiplex PCR. The sample has under 250,000 clones; 86% are singletons. The germline gives CDR1 MDHEN, CDR2 SYDVKM. V was shortened by 4 bases and J by 7 bases, with 10 bases between the two germline ends. The CDR3 has 12 residues. The J gene is TRBJ1-2, the V gene TRBV28; D is uncertain. Sequenced input: peripheral blood. The clonotype was recovered from an elderly woman with COVID-19, enrolled during active disease. The CDR3 loop is CASSWEGFGYTF. The CDR3 DNA reads TGTGCCAGCAGTTGGGAGGGATTTGGCTACACCTTC.